This is a list of T cell receptor beta chains from one sample in a study of blood T cell repertoires in COVID-19. Here immunoSEQ multiplex PCR was the method, and the copy in TCRdb shows in-frame clones only, minus some. The data contain about 290,000 clones, approximately 80% of them singletons. Material for sequencing was peripheral blood. All receptors derive from a woman in her 50s with active or convalescent COVID-19. Each CDR3 is given with its conserved first and last residue. The order of the fields is D gene, J gene, clone size, V gene, CDR3 protein, CDR3 DNA. A D gene is named only where the DNA matches it firmly. Some rows have no size entry. The others give once, few or many, or a class for an expanded clone.

.	TRBJ2-3	.	TRBV7-3	CASSEGLTTDTQYF	TGTGCCAGCAGCGAGGGACTTACCACAGATACGCAGTATTTT
TRBD1	TRBJ1-2	.	TRBV19	CASSRTGNNYGYTF	TGTGCCAGTAGTAGGACAGGGAATAACTATGGCTACACCTTC
TRBD2	TRBJ2-7	.	TRBV5-4	CASSLASGRGIYEQYF	TGTGCCAGCAGCTTAGCTAGCGGGAGGGGGATTTACGAGCAGTACTTC
.	TRBJ2-1	.	TRBV13	CASAGQLHNEQFF	TGTGCCAGCGCCGGTCAACTGCACAATGAGCAGTTCTTC
.	TRBJ1-1	.	TRBV12-3/TRBV12-4	CASSFPPQEAFF	TGTGCCAGCAGTTTTCCCCCCCAGGAAGCTTTCTTT
TRBD2	TRBJ2-1	few	TRBV27	CASSPPRLAGVRNEQFF	TGTGCCAGCAGTCCACCTAGACTAGCGGGAGTACGCAATGAGCAGTTCTTC
TRBD1	TRBJ1-5	.	TRBV28	CASRADRVESNQPQHF	TGTGCCAGCAGGGCAGACAGGGTTGAGAGCAATCAGCCCCAGCATTTT
TRBD1	TRBJ1-1	.	TRBV27	CASRTYRGRDFGAFF	TGTGCCAGCAGGACCTACAGGGGACGCGATTTTGGAGCTTTCTTT
.	TRBJ1-1	.	TRBV3-1/TRBV3-2	CASSPSRGAEAFF	TGTGCCAGCAGCCCATCTAGGGGTGCTGAAGCTTTCTTT
TRBD2	TRBJ2-1	.	TRBV28	CASRQRLAGGIDEQFF	TGTGCCAGCAGACAAAGACTAGCGGGAGGGATCGATGAGCAGTTCTTC
.	TRBJ1-6	.	TRBV6-6	CASSYASGVDLHF	TGTGCCAGCAGTTACGCGTCGGGAGTCGACCTCCACTTT
TRBD1	TRBJ2-7	.	TRBV19	CASSISQGVDEQYF	TGTGCCAGTAGTATCAGTCAGGGGGTCGACGAGCAGTACTTC
TRBD1	TRBJ2-3	.	TRBV29-1	CSALPGTGAVDTQYF	TGCAGCGCCCTTCCTGGGACAGGGGCTGTAGATACGCAGTATTTT
TRBD1	TRBJ2-1	.	TRBV28	CASFTTRSGGSGRSWNEQFF	TGTGCCAGCTTCACGACCCGGTCAGGGGGCAGCGGAAGGAGTTGGAATGAGCAGTTCTTC
TRBD2	TRBJ2-1	.	TRBV28	CASSLSGSHNEQFF	TGTGCCAGCAGTCTTAGCGGGAGCCACAATGAGCAGTTCTTC
.	TRBJ2-5	.	TRBV6-5	CASSSRVSETQYF	TGTGCCAGCAGTTCCAGGGTTTCAGAGACCCAGTACTTC
.	TRBJ1-2	.	TRBV15	CATSRDLGGGGYTF	TGTGCCACCAGCAGAGATCTTGGGGGAGGCGGCTACACCTTC
.	TRBJ1-6	.	TRBV6-5	CASSREGLTNSPLHF	TGTGCCAGCAGTAGAGAGGGCCTCACAAATTCACCCCTCCACTTT
.	TRBJ1-2	.	TRBV28	CASRAGTRANYGYTF	TGTGCCAGCAGGGCCGGGACAAGAGCTAACTATGGCTACACCTTC
TRBD1	TRBJ1-2	once	TRBV13	CASSSGQGNYGYTF	TGTGCCAGCAGCTCGGGACAGGGGAACTATGGCTACACCTTC
.	TRBJ1-5	.	TRBV19	CASSLLPNNQPQHF	TGTGCCAGTAGCCTTCTACCTAACAATCAGCCCCAGCATTTT
TRBD1	TRBJ1-6	once	TRBV7-2	CASSLLSRQGSSPLHF	TGTGCCAGCAGCTTATTATCAAGACAGGGGAGTTCACCCCTCCACTTT
.	TRBJ1-1	once	TRBV28	CASRWASNTEAFF	TGTGCCAGCAGGTGGGCCTCGAACACTGAAGCTTTCTTT
TRBD1	TRBJ1-2	.	TRBV7-9	CASSSEWTGVNYGYTF	TGTGCCAGCAGCTCTGAATGGACAGGGGTTAACTATGGCTACACCTTC
.	TRBJ1-5	.	TRBV7-9	CASSQESQPQHF	TGTGCCAGCAGCCAAGAGAGTCAGCCCCAGCATTTT
TRBD1	TRBJ1-1	.	TRBV19	CASSSAGGRTEAFF	TGTGCCAGTAGTTCCGCAGGGGGGCGAACTGAAGCTTTCTTT
.	TRBJ2-7	.	TRBV14	CASSRTNFYEQYF	TGTGCCAGCAGCCGGACAAACTTTTACGAGCAGTACTTC
TRBD2	TRBJ2-5	.	TRBV2	CASTRVASGQETQYF	TGTGCCAGCACCCGGGTGGCTAGCGGGCAAGAGACCCAGTACTTC
TRBD2	TRBJ2-3	.	TRBV5-5	CASSSGLAGPDTQYF	TGTGCCAGCAGCTCAGGACTAGCGGGACCAGATACGCAGTATTTT
.	TRBJ1-2	.	TRBV6-1	CASSETGGYGYTF	TGTGCCAGCAGTGAAACCGGGGGCTATGGCTACACCTTC
.	TRBJ1-5	.	TRBV7-9	CASSSNRHTGNQPQHF	TGTGCCAGCAGCTCGAACAGGCATACGGGCAATCAGCCCCAGCATTTT
.	TRBJ1-2	once	TRBV15	CATSSLRRSGYTF	TGTGCCACCAGCAGTCTTCGGCGGAGCGGCTACACCTTC
.	TRBJ1-1	.	TRBV6-5	CASRSIRTTEAFF	TGTGCCAGCAGAAGTATTCGTACTACTGAAGCTTTCTTT
TRBD1	TRBJ2-3	.	TRBV19	CAGSRGHTDTQYF	TGTGCCGGGAGCAGGGGGCACACAGATACGCAGTATTTT
.	TRBJ2-1	.	TRBV21-1	CASTRRTSGSYNEQFF	TGTGCCAGCACCCGCCGGACTAGCGGGAGCTACAATGAGCAGTTCTTC
TRBD2	TRBJ2-7	.	TRBV27	CASSLTSGTSYEQYF	TGTGCCAGCAGTTTGACTAGCGGGACGAGCTACGAGCAGTACTTC
TRBD2	TRBJ2-1	.	TRBV6-5	CASSRLAQHNEQFF	TGTGCCAGCAGTCGACTAGCACAACACAATGAGCAGTTCTTC
TRBD1	TRBJ1-2	once	TRBV19	CASTATGGVPIYGYTF	TGTGCCAGTACCGCGACAGGGGGCGTCCCTATTTATGGCTACACCTTC
TRBD1	TRBJ1-2	.	TRBV5-8	CASSFITGGVDYGYTF	TGTGCCAGCAGCTTCATAACAGGGGGCGTTGACTATGGCTACACCTTC
TRBD1	TRBJ1-4	once	TRBV28	CASSPGGQGARKLFF	TGTGCCAGCAGTCCCGGAGGGCAGGGGGCAAGAAAACTGTTTTTT
.	TRBJ1-4	.	TRBV19	CASRHPPGATNEKLFF	TGTGCCAGTAGACACCCCCCGGGAGCAACTAATGAAAAACTGTTTTTT
TRBD1	TRBJ2-7	.	TRBV7-8	CASSLNTGGLGEQYF	TGTGCCAGCAGCTTAAACACAGGGGGCTTGGGGGAGCAGTACTTC
.	TRBJ2-7	few	TRBV6-1	CASSFLGGYEQYF	TGTGCCAGCAGTTTCCTCGGCGGGTACGAGCAGTACTTC
.	TRBJ1-1	.	TRBV29-1	CSVQTNMNTEAFF	TGCAGCGTGCAGACAAACATGAACACTGAAGCTTTCTTT
TRBD2	TRBJ2-1	.	TRBV19	CASSIVAGAAGVSGRLYNEQFF	TGTGCCAGTAGTATTGTGGCTGGGGCGGCTGGAGTTAGCGGGAGGCTCTACAATGAGCAGTTCTTC
TRBD2	TRBJ2-7	.	TRBV6-1	CASSELAGGPYEQYF	TGTGCCAGCAGTGAACTAGCGGGAGGGCCTTACGAGCAGTACTTC
TRBD2	TRBJ2-2	.	TRBV7-7	CASSSTGLAGLNTGELFF	TGTGCCAGCAGCTCAACGGGACTAGCGGGACTAAACACCGGGGAGCTGTTTTTT
.	TRBJ1-4	.	TRBV6-5	CASSSTTNEKLFF	TGTGCCAGCAGTTCCACTACTAATGAAAAACTGTTTTTT
.	TRBJ2-5	.	TRBV5-4	CASSRSGQSQETQYF	TGTGCCAGCAGCCGGAGCGGACAGAGCCAAGAGACCCAGTACTTC
.	TRBJ2-5	.	TRBV7-9	CASSFRRTQETQYF	TGTGCCAGCAGCTTTCGGAGAACACAAGAGACCCAGTACTTC
.	TRBJ2-7	once	TRBV9	CASSVDGESSYEQYF	TGTGCCAGCAGCGTAGACGGGGAGAGCTCCTACGAGCAGTACTTC
TRBD1	TRBJ1-6	.	TRBV4-1	CASSQDNRGYNSPLHF	TGCGCCAGCAGCCAGGATAACAGGGGCTATAATTCACCCCTCCACTTT
TRBD2	TRBJ2-1	few	TRBV6-4	CASSPGLAYNEQFF	TGTGCCAGCAGTCCGGGACTAGCCTACAATGAGCAGTTCTTC
.	TRBJ1-1	.	TRBV5-1	CASSLRFGNEAFF	TGCGCCAGCAGCTTGAGATTCGGGAATGAAGCTTTCTTT
.	TRBJ2-3	once	TRBV28	CAPSRRGLRTDTQYF	TGTGCTCCCTCCAGGAGGGGCCTCCGCACAGATACGCAGTATTTT
.	TRBJ1-1	.	TRBV20-1	CSASAGVNTEAFF	TGCAGTGCTAGTGCCGGGGTGAACACTGAAGCTTTCTTT
.	TRBJ1-1	.	TRBV5-4	CASSLEGWGAFF	TGTGCCAGCAGCTTGGAGGGGTGGGGAGCTTTCTTT
.	TRBJ1-6	few	TRBV6-4	CASSDSAGGGSPLHF	TGTGCCAGCAGTGACTCAGCGGGAGGTGGTTCACCCCTCCACTTT
TRBD2	TRBJ2-4	.	TRBV5-4	CASTERDLAKNIQYF	TGTGCCAGCACAGAGCGGGACTTAGCCAAAAACATTCAGTACTTC
TRBD1	TRBJ1-2	.	TRBV15	CATSRDIQGVYGYTF	TGTGCCACCAGCAGAGATATACAGGGGGTCTATGGCTACACCTTC